Listed below are T cell receptor beta chains from one sample, sequenced in a study of radiotherapy plus CTLA-4 blockade in lung cancer. Sequencing was performed with immunoSEQ multiplex PCR; in TCRdb, only in-frame clones are kept and a portion is missing. The table shows roughly 50,000 clones, with roughly 86% occurring only once. The sequencing used peripheral blood, collected from a patient treated with radiotherapy plus ipilimumab. Receptors were obtained from a human donor with non-small cell lung cancer whose response to radiotherapy plus ipilimumab could not be evaluated. The CDR3 runs from the conserved cysteine through the conserved F or W. The D gene is left open where the match is weak. Size values are once, few and many counts, or a class for expanded clones, and some rows have none.

v_gene: TRBV5-1
abundance: .
d_gene: .
j_gene: TRBJ2-6
CDR3aa: CASSIQGSGANVLTF
CDR3nt: TGCGCCAGCAGCATCCAGGGCTCTGGGGCCAACGTCCTGACTTTC

v_gene: TRBV7-6
abundance: .
d_gene: .
j_gene: TRBJ2-2
CDR3aa: CASSLVGAANTGELFF
CDR3nt: TGTGCCAGCAGCTTAGTAGGGGCAGCGAACACCGGGGAGCTGTTTTTT

v_gene: TRBV2
abundance: .
d_gene: .
j_gene: TRBJ1-2
CDR3aa: CASRTGYADLAITF
CDR3nt: TGTGCCAGCAGAACAGGGTACGCGGATTTGGCGATTACCTTC

v_gene: TRBV30
abundance: .
d_gene: TRBD1
j_gene: TRBJ1-4
CDR3aa: CAWSPYTGDFATNEKLFF
CDR3nt: TGTGCCTGGAGTCCCTACACAGGGGATTTTGCAACTAATGAAAAACTGTTTTTT

v_gene: TRBV7-3
abundance: .
d_gene: .
j_gene: TRBJ2-5
CDR3aa: CASSLMGEETQYF
CDR3nt: TGTGCCAGCAGCTTAATGGGCGAGGAGACCCAGTACTTC

v_gene: TRBV18
abundance: .
d_gene: TRBD1
j_gene: TRBJ2-5
CDR3aa: CASSAGQGPQETQYF
CDR3nt: TGTGCCAGCTCAGCTGGACAGGGGCCCCAAGAGACCCAGTACTTC

v_gene: TRBV20-1
abundance: .
d_gene: TRBD1
j_gene: TRBJ1-2
CDR3aa: CSVQDREIYTF
CDR3nt: TGCAGTGTTCAGGACAGGGAGATCTACACCTTC

v_gene: TRBV19
abundance: few
d_gene: .
j_gene: TRBJ2-7
CDR3aa: CASRQNRGGEQYF
CDR3nt: TGTGCCAGTAGGCAAAACAGGGGAGGCGAGCAGTACTTC

v_gene: TRBV4-3
abundance: .
d_gene: TRBD2
j_gene: TRBJ2-7
CDR3aa: CASSQVAGVVNEQYF
CDR3nt: TGCGCCAGCAGCCAAGTAGCGGGAGTGGTGAATGAGCAGTACTTC

v_gene: TRBV4-1
abundance: .
d_gene: .
j_gene: TRBJ1-4
CDR3aa: CASSPGPTGEKLFF
CDR3nt: TGCGCCAGCAGCCCAGGCCCAACGGGGGAAAAACTGTTTTTT

v_gene: TRBV7-3
abundance: .
d_gene: TRBD1
j_gene: TRBJ1-2
CDR3aa: CASSPRDRGYYTF
CDR3nt: TGTGCCAGCAGCCCCCGGGACAGGGGGTACTACACCTTC

v_gene: TRBV28
abundance: .
d_gene: TRBD1
j_gene: TRBJ1-4
CDR3aa: CASSFVWDRDGKLFF
CDR3nt: TGTGCCAGCAGTTTCGTATGGGACAGGGATGGAAAACTGTTTTTT

v_gene: TRBV7-9
abundance: few
d_gene: .
j_gene: TRBJ1-1
CDR3aa: CASSLLGKRMNTEAFF
CDR3nt: TGTGCCAGCAGCTTGTTGGGAAAGCGGATGAACACTGAAGCTTTCTTT

v_gene: TRBV27
abundance: .
d_gene: .
j_gene: TRBJ2-1
CDR3aa: CASSLVPLISEQFF
CDR3nt: TGTGCCAGCAGTTTAGTCCCGTTAATTTCTGAGCAGTTCTTC

v_gene: TRBV9
abundance: .
d_gene: TRBD2
j_gene: TRBJ2-5
CDR3aa: CASSVAAGLAQETQYF
CDR3nt: TGTGCCAGCAGCGTAGCCGCGGGACTAGCACAAGAGACCCAGTACTTC

v_gene: TRBV27
abundance: few
d_gene: TRBD1
j_gene: TRBJ1-4
CDR3aa: CASSKTSAGQGHEKLFF
CDR3nt: TGTGCCAGCAGTAAGACGTCAGCGGGACAGGGGCATGAAAAACTGTTTTTT

v_gene: TRBV6-6
abundance: .
d_gene: .
j_gene: TRBJ1-4
CDR3aa: CASSYSGAGANEKLFF
CDR3nt: TGTGCCAGCAGTTACTCGGGGGCCGGGGCTAATGAAAAACTGTTTTTT

v_gene: TRBV7-9
abundance: .
d_gene: .
j_gene: TRBJ2-1
CDR3aa: CASSPVVTYNEQFF
CDR3nt: TGTGCCAGCAGCCCAGTGGTAACCTACAATGAGCAGTTCTTC

v_gene: TRBV23-1
abundance: .
d_gene: TRBD1
j_gene: TRBJ2-2
CDR3aa: CASSRSGTGGNTGELFF
CDR3nt: TGCGCCAGCAGTCGATCCGGGACAGGGGGTAACACCGGGGAGCTGTTTTTT

v_gene: TRBV6-5
abundance: few
d_gene: .
j_gene: TRBJ2-7
CDR3aa: CASRWTVSSYEQYF
CDR3nt: TGTGCCAGCAGGTGGACAGTAAGCTCCTACGAGCAGTACTTC

v_gene: TRBV5-1
abundance: .
d_gene: .
j_gene: TRBJ2-1
CDR3aa: CASSSGLRDNEQFF
CDR3nt: TGCGCCAGCAGCTCTGGACTACGTGACAATGAGCAGTTCTTC

v_gene: TRBV7-2
abundance: .
d_gene: .
j_gene: TRBJ1-5
CDR3aa: CASSSETGTQPQHF
CDR3nt: TGTGCCAGCAGCTCCGAAACAGGGACTCAGCCCCAGCATTTT

v_gene: TRBV7-8
abundance: .
d_gene: TRBD2
j_gene: TRBJ2-5
CDR3aa: CASSFRPATSGGPPAQYF
CDR3nt: TGTGCCAGCAGCTTTAGGCCCGCGACTAGCGGGGGGCCCCCAGCCCAGTACTTC

v_gene: TRBV7-6
abundance: .
d_gene: .
j_gene: TRBJ1-3
CDR3aa: CASSPGVFGNTIYF
CDR3nt: TGTGCCAGCAGCCCCGGGGTGTTTGGAAACACCATATATTTT

v_gene: TRBV6-1
abundance: .
d_gene: TRBD2
j_gene: TRBJ2-7
CDR3aa: CASSVEGLDSEQYF
CDR3nt: TGTGCCAGCAGTGTGGAGGGACTAGACTCCGAGCAGTACTTC

v_gene: TRBV9
abundance: .
d_gene: .
j_gene: TRBJ1-4
CDR3aa: CASSVGRGLSEKLFF
CDR3nt: TGTGCCAGCAGCGTAGGTCGGGGTCTAAGTGAAAAACTGTTTTTT

v_gene: TRBV27
abundance: .
d_gene: .
j_gene: TRBJ2-2
CDR3aa: CASSLSRGMDTGELFF
CDR3nt: TGTGCCAGCAGTTTATCTCGGGGGATGGACACCGGGGAGCTGTTTTTT

v_gene: TRBV29-1
abundance: .
d_gene: TRBD2
j_gene: TRBJ2-1
CDR3aa: CSVFSGTSSYNEQFF
CDR3nt: TGCAGCGTTTTTAGCGGGACGAGCTCCTACAATGAGCAGTTCTTC

v_gene: TRBV7-3
abundance: .
d_gene: TRBD1
j_gene: TRBJ1-1
CDR3aa: CASRAQGDTEAFF
CDR3nt: TGTGCCAGCAGGGCGCAGGGGGACACTGAAGCTTTCTTT

v_gene: TRBV30
abundance: .
d_gene: TRBD1
j_gene: TRBJ1-3
CDR3aa: CAWGTGGRLASSGNTIYF
CDR3nt: TGTGCCTGGGGGACAGGGGGACGTTTAGCAAGCTCTGGAAACACCATATATTTT

v_gene: TRBV4-2
abundance: .
d_gene: .
j_gene: TRBJ2-3
CDR3aa: CASSQVGSSGNTDTQYF
CDR3nt: TGTGCCAGCAGCCAAGTGGGTAGTAGCGGCAATACAGATACGCAGTATTTT

v_gene: TRBV9
abundance: .
d_gene: TRBD2
j_gene: TRBJ2-1
CDR3aa: CASSVAGGTYNEQFF
CDR3nt: TGTGCCAGCAGCGTAGCGGGAGGCACCTACAATGAGCAGTTCTTC

v_gene: TRBV5-6
abundance: .
d_gene: TRBD2
j_gene: TRBJ2-4
CDR3aa: CASSRIAGAAKNIQYF
CDR3nt: TGTGCCAGCAGCCGGATAGCGGGAGCGGCCAAAAACATTCAGTACTTC

v_gene: TRBV6-1
abundance: .
d_gene: TRBD1
j_gene: TRBJ2-6
CDR3aa: CASSVRQGAFPGSGANVLTF
CDR3nt: TGTGCCAGCAGTGTTCGACAGGGGGCGTTTCCCGGCTCTGGGGCCAACGTCCTGACTTTC

v_gene: TRBV7-2
abundance: .
d_gene: TRBD1
j_gene: TRBJ2-2
CDR3aa: CASKARGHVGELFF
CDR3nt: TGTGCCAGCAAGGCCAGGGGGCATGTCGGGGAGCTGTTTTTT

v_gene: TRBV23-1
abundance: .
d_gene: TRBD2
j_gene: TRBJ2-1
CDR3aa: CASRSGILAGGPVVCNEQFF
CDR3nt: TGCGCCAGCAGAAGTGGGATTCTAGCGGGAGGGCCAGTCGTATGCAATGAGCAGTTCTTC

v_gene: TRBV7-2
abundance: .
d_gene: TRBD1
j_gene: TRBJ1-2
CDR3aa: CASSLGLGGQGFNYGYTF
CDR3nt: TGTGCCAGCAGCTTAGGTTTAGGGGGACAGGGCTTTAACTATGGCTACACCTTC

v_gene: TRBV11-2
abundance: .
d_gene: .
j_gene: TRBJ2-1
CDR3aa: CASSLDLVYNEQFF
CDR3nt: TGTGCCAGCAGCTTAGATCTTGTCTACAATGAGCAGTTCTTC

v_gene: TRBV7-9
abundance: .
d_gene: .
j_gene: TRBJ2-3
CDR3aa: CVTKSGSTDTQYF
CDR3nt: TGTGTCACCAAGAGCGGATCCACAGATACGCAGTATTTT

v_gene: TRBV19
abundance: .
d_gene: .
j_gene: TRBJ1-2
CDR3aa: CASSFQGWYGYTF
CDR3nt: TGTGCCAGTAGCTTCCAGGGATGGTATGGCTACACCTTC

v_gene: TRBV28
abundance: .
d_gene: .
j_gene: TRBJ2-5
CDR3aa: CASSSIGRPARETQYF
CDR3nt: TGTGCCAGCAGTTCTATTGGGAGGCCGGCGAGGGAGACCCAGTACTTC

v_gene: TRBV18
abundance: .
d_gene: TRBD1
j_gene: TRBJ1-5
CDR3aa: CASSRTGDNQPQHF
CDR3nt: TGTGCCAGCTCACGGACAGGGGACAATCAGCCCCAGCATTTT

v_gene: TRBV2
abundance: .
d_gene: .
j_gene: TRBJ1-5
CDR3aa: CASSDRVGGIDQPQHF
CDR3nt: TGTGCCAGCAGTGATAGGGTAGGGGGTATCGATCAGCCCCAGCATTTT

v_gene: TRBV7-2
abundance: .
d_gene: TRBD1
j_gene: TRBJ1-2
CDR3aa: CASSAGQENGYTF
CDR3nt: TGTGCCAGCAGCGCCGGACAGGAGAATGGCTACACCTTC

v_gene: TRBV7-9
abundance: .
d_gene: .
j_gene: TRBJ2-5
CDR3aa: CASSDRDKEETQYF
CDR3nt: TGTGCCAGCAGCGACCGGGACAAAGAAGAGACCCAGTACTTC

v_gene: TRBV28
abundance: .
d_gene: .
j_gene: TRBJ1-5
CDR3aa: CASSLSRTVNQPQHF
CDR3nt: TGTGCCAGCAGTTTATCAAGGACAGTCAATCAGCCCCAGCATTTT

v_gene: TRBV4-3
abundance: few
d_gene: .
j_gene: TRBJ1-2
CDR3aa: CASSGWGGEGYTF
CDR3nt: TGCGCCAGCAGTGGGTGGGGCGGCGAAGGCTACACCTTC

v_gene: TRBV11-2
abundance: .
d_gene: .
j_gene: TRBJ2-5
CDR3aa: CASSSYATETQYF
CDR3nt: TGTGCCAGCAGCTCCTACGCAACGGAGACCCAGTACTTC

v_gene: TRBV5-1
abundance: .
d_gene: .
j_gene: TRBJ1-2
CDR3aa: CASSSSGPRGGDGYTF
CDR3nt: TGCGCCAGCAGCTCATCGGGCCCCCGAGGGGGAGATGGCTACACCTTC

v_gene: TRBV11-2
abundance: .
d_gene: TRBD2
j_gene: TRBJ2-7
CDR3aa: CASSQRGEDYEQYF
CDR3nt: TGTGCCAGCAGCCAGCGGGGAGAGGACTACGAGCAGTACTTC

v_gene: TRBV4-1
abundance: once
d_gene: .
j_gene: TRBJ1-1
CDR3aa: CASSPGAGETIVTEAFF
CDR3nt: TGCGCCAGCAGCCCTGGGGCAGGGGAGACAATAGTCACTGAAGCTTTCTTT

v_gene: TRBV6-4
abundance: .
d_gene: TRBD1
j_gene: TRBJ2-7
CDR3aa: CASSDSREGDSLFHEQYF
CDR3nt: TGTGCCAGCAGTGACTCGCGCGAAGGGGACAGCCTTTTCCACGAGCAGTACTTC

v_gene: TRBV28
abundance: .
d_gene: TRBD1
j_gene: TRBJ1-5
CDR3aa: CASIETGKNNQPQHF
CDR3nt: TGTGCCAGCATTGAGACAGGGAAGAACAATCAGCCCCAGCATTTT

v_gene: TRBV28
abundance: .
d_gene: TRBD1
j_gene: TRBJ2-5
CDR3aa: CAINDRALFPETQYF
CDR3nt: TGTGCCATCAACGACAGGGCCCTTTTCCCGGAGACCCAGTACTTC

v_gene: TRBV30
abundance: .
d_gene: .
j_gene: TRBJ1-5
CDR3aa: CAWTGGLDQPQHF
CDR3nt: TGTGCCTGGACCGGAGGCCTGGATCAGCCCCAGCATTTT

v_gene: TRBV11-1
abundance: .
d_gene: .
j_gene: TRBJ2-1
CDR3aa: CASSLLNNEQFF
CDR3nt: TGTGCCAGCAGCTTATTAAACAATGAGCAGTTCTTC

v_gene: TRBV5-1
abundance: .
d_gene: TRBD2
j_gene: TRBJ2-1
CDR3aa: CASSLDAAGGPGEQFF
CDR3nt: TGCGCCAGCAGCTTGGATGCAGCGGGAGGGCCGGGGGAGCAGTTCTTC